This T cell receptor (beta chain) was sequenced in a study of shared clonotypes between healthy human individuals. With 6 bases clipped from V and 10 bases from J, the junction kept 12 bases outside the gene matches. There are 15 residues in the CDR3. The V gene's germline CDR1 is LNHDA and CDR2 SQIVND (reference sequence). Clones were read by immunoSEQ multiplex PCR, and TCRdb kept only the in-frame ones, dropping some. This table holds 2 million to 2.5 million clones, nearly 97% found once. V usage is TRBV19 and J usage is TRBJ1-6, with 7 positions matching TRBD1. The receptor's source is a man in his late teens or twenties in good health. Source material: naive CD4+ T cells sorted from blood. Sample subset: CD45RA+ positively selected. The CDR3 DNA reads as TGTGCCAGTAGGACCACAGGGGCCGTAGGGTCACCCCTCCACTTT. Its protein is CASRTTGAVGSPLHF.